The 21 T cell receptor beta chains below all came from one sample that was sequenced in a study of cytomegalovirus exposure and HLA in healthy donors. 13 Jbeta primers and 60 Vbeta primers were used for the PCR. The repertoire was sequenced with immunoSEQ multiplex PCR; TCRdb's copy has only in-frame clones and lacks some. Of some 210,000 clones in the sample, roughly four fifths were seen once. Source material: PBMCs. The receptors derive from a woman in her forties or fifties in good health and CMV-seropositive.

The gene calls are TRBV28 and TRBJ1-2; D gene unclear. The length of the CDR3 is 16 residues. From germline, CDR1 is MDHEN and CDR2 SYDVKM. Trimming removed 6 bases at V and 1 base at J, with 18 bases between. The CDR3 nucleotides read TGTGCCAGCAGGTACCCCGAGGGAGGACTTAACTATGGCTACACCTTC. Protein: CASRYPEGGLNYGYTF.

V gene TRBV5-1 combines with J gene TRBJ2-2; 12 nucleotides agree with TRBD1. Germline CDR1 and CDR2: SGHRS and YFSETQ. CDR3 length equals 19 residues. J was trimmed by 3 bases and V by 0 bases; bases with no gene match: 9. The CDR3 nucleotides are TGCGCCAGCAGCTTGGGCGAGCGGGACAGGGGGCGAGACACCGGGGAGCTGTTTTTT. Translation gives CASSLGERDRGRDTGELFF. The variable domain in full, with the rest retrieved from reference TRBV5-1 and TRBJ2-2, is KAGVTQTPRYLIKTRGQQVTLSCSPISGHRSVSWYQQTPGQGLQFLFEYFSETQRNKGNFPGRFSGRQFSNSRSEMNVSTLELGDSALYLCASSLGERDRGRDTGELFFGEGSRLTVL.

The chain is built from TRBV7-2 and TRBJ1-1; a possible D gene is TRBD1 (5 bases). Germline V gives CDR1 SGHTA, CDR2 FQGNSA. The CDR3 has 14 amino acids. Trimming took off 2 bases at V and 4 bases at J, with 11 bases between the two ends. The CDR3 coding sequence is TGTGCCAGCAGCTTACAAGGGGATTTCACTGAAGCTTTCTTT. Protein: CASSLQGDFTEAFF.

This clone was observed a handful of times. The genes are TRBV14 and TRBJ1-1; D is uncertain. V gave up 1 base and J gave up 10 bases, with 7 bases separating them. Germline values: CDR1 SGHDN, CDR2 FVKESK. The length of the CDR3 is 11 residues. CDR3 sequence (DNA): TGTGCCAGCAGCCAAGTCGGTGGAGCTTTCTTT. It specifies CASSQVGGAFF.

In the case of this clone: At the DNA level, this CDR3 is encoded by other sequences in the same sample as well. This chain links TRBV18 with TRBJ2-2; maybe TRBD1 (6 bases). The CDR3 contains 14 residues. From germline, CDR1 is KGHSH and CDR2 LQKENI. The V end was cut by 3 bases, the J end by 1 base, with 6 bases between. The CDR3 DNA reads as TGTGCCAGCTCACCGGGACAGAACACCGGGGAGCTGTTTTTT. Protein: CASSPGQNTGELFF.

This clone was picked up a small number of times. The chain recombines TRBV6-1 with TRBJ1-2; D uncertain. This CDR3 contains 14 residues. The germline V gene encodes CDR1 MNHNS and CDR2 SASEGT. Trimming stripped 7 bases from V and 0 bases from J, with 12 bases between. The CDR3: CASTPQVANYGYTF. The DNA of the CDR3 is TGTGCCAGCACCCCCCAGGTGGCTAACTATGGCTACACCTTC.

The chain recombines TRBV7-7 with TRBJ2-5; D not certain. The CDR3 loop spans 14 amino acids. Germline V lookup: CDR1 SSHAT, CDR2 FNYEAQ (reference sequence). Trimming took off 1 base at V and 4 bases at J, with 10 bases between the two ends. The CDR3 region is CASSLDGQIETQYF. In DNA, the CDR3 is TGTGCCAGCAGCTTAGATGGCCAGATAGAGACCCAGTACTTC.

V gene TRBV5-1 combines with J gene TRBJ2-3, with 12 bases aligning to TRBD2. CDR1 and CDR2 (germline): SGHRS, YFSETQ. The CDR3 is made up of 15 amino acids. Unmatched junction bases numbered 8, after V lost 6 bases and J lost 6 bases. The CDR3 DNA follows: TGCGCCAGCACCCTAGCGGGGGGGCCCGGGGATACGCAGTATTTT. This codes for CASTLAGGPGDTQYF.

The rearrangement links TRBV6-5 to TRBJ1-2, with 8 bases aligning to TRBD1. This CDR3 is 14 amino acids long. The trim removed 6 bases at V and 5 bases at J, leaving 8 bases unmatched. Germline lookup yields CDR1 MNHEY and CDR2 SVGAGI. The CDR3 coding sequence is TGTGCCAGCAGCTACGGACAGGGCCTTTATGGCTACACCTTC. Translated: CASSYGQGLYGYTF.

V gene TRBV18 combines with J gene TRBJ2-3, with D unresolved. Germline V CDR1 and CDR2: KGHSH, LQKENI. CDR3 size: 15 residues. V was shortened by 3 bases and J by 1 base, with 11 bases between the two germline ends. The CDR3 sequence: CASSPPGRGTDTQYF. For the CDR3, the DNA is TGTGCCAGCTCACCTCCCGGCCGGGGCACAGATACGCAGTATTTT.

The chain links TRBV28 to TRBJ2-5; D may be TRBD1 (6 bases). This CDR3 region has 13 residues. CDR1 and CDR2 (germline): MDHEN, SYDVKM. V dropped 5 bases and J dropped 2 bases, with 9 bases sitting between them. DNA for the CDR3: TGTGCCAGCAGTGTAGGGGGTCAAGAGACCCAGTACTTC. Protein sequence: CASSVGGQETQYF.

This sequence joins TRBV7-2 and TRBJ1-2, with D possibly matching TRBD1 (5 bases). Germline V gene data show CDR1 as SGHTA and CDR2 as FQGNSA. V lost 0 bases and J 4 bases, leaving 12 bases between the germline ends. CDR3 length equals 15 residues. The CDR3 nucleotides are TGTGCCAGCAGCTTAGCCCGCCAGGGCGTCTATGGCTACACCTTC. Translating it yields CASSLARQGVYGYTF.

This clone occurred a few times. The chain joins TRBV28 to TRBJ1-5; D is perhaps TRBD1 (5 bases). The germline CDR1 and CDR2 sequences are MDHEN and SYDVKM. V dropped 8 bases and J dropped 0 bases, with 14 bases sitting between them. There are 15 residues in the CDR3. The CDR3: CASVDPGGSNQPQHF. CDR3 coding DNA: TGTGCCAGCGTCGACCCGGGGGGTAGCAATCAGCCCCAGCATTTT.

The chain couples TRBV19 to TRBJ2-2; TRBD2 agrees at 8 bases. V dropped 4 bases and J dropped 3; count of bases not matched to a gene: 1. CDR1 and CDR2 (germline): LNHDA, SQIVND (reference sequence). This CDR3 comprises 14 residues. The CDR3 DNA follows: TGTGCCAGTAGTAAGGGACTAGACACCGGGGAGCTGTTTTTT. It specifies CASSKGLDTGELFF.

The gene calls are TRBV5-8 and TRBJ2-1, with TRBD2 identical over 7 bases. V lost 10 bases to trimming and J lost 9 bases; unmatched junction nucleotides: 16. Germline V gene sequence: CDR1 SGHTS, CDR2 YDEGEE. The CDR3 has 14 amino acids. CDR3 sequence: CASARWEGYREQFF. The CDR3 nucleotides are TGTGCCTCCGCCCGCTGGGAGGGTTATCGTGAGCAGTTCTTC.

V usage is TRBV7-9 and J usage is TRBJ1-4; D remains ambiguous. The CDR3 totals 15 residues. The germline V gene encodes CDR1 SEHNR and CDR2 FQNEAQ (reference sequence). Trimming pared 0 bases from V and 4 bases from J, leaving 9 bases between. The CDR3 bases are TGTGCCAGCAGCTTAGCATCGGGAAATAATGAAAAACTGTTTTTT. Translated: CASSLASGNNEKLFF.

The rearrangement joins TRBV19 to TRBJ1-5; weak D call: TRBD1 (6 bases). Germline-derived CDR1 and CDR2 are LNHDA and SQIVND (reference sequence). Trimming took off 7 bases at V and 0 bases at J, with 16 bases between the two ends. The CDR3 extends over 16 amino acids. The CDR3: CASTPRGGFSNQPQHF. DNA for the CDR3: TGTGCCAGTACCCCCCGGGGGGGCTTTAGCAATCAGCCCCAGCATTTT. Looking up the rest from reference TRBV19 and TRBJ1-5 gives the full variable domain: DGGITQSPKYLFRKEGQNVTLSCEQNLNHDAMYWYRQDPGQGLRLIYYSQIVNDFQKGDIAEGYSVSREKKESFPLTVTSAQKNPTAFYLCASTPRGGFSNQPQHFGDGTRLSIL.

The chain is built from TRBV5-6 and TRBJ2-3; 11 bases are shared with TRBD2. The J segment lost 0 bases and the V segment lost 4 bases, leaving 7 bases of the junction unmatched. This CDR3 comprises 17 residues. The germline V gene has CDR1 SGHDT and CDR2 YYEEEE. CDR3 sequence (DNA): TGTGCCAGCAGCGAGGGGACTAGCGGCGCTAGCACAGATACGCAGTATTTT. As protein: CASSEGTSGASTDTQYF.

This clone was detected once. The chain uses TRBV6-5 and TRBJ2-3; 8 bases are shared with TRBD2. The CDR3 covers 15 residues. The J segment lost 0 bases and the V segment lost 6 bases, leaving 5 bases of the junction unmatched. Germline CDR1 and CDR2: MNHEY and SVGAGI. CDR3 DNA: TGTGCCAGCAGCCGCGGGGGGATTAGCACAGATACGCAGTATTTT. It translates to CASSRGGISTDTQYF.

This clone was counted a few times. The germline gene is not matched at one end of the junction; a read error may be the cause. The chain uses TRBV7-2 and TRBJ1-1; TRBD1 matches 8 bases. CDR3 length: 17 amino acids. CDR1 and CDR2 (germline): SGHTA, FQGNSA. Here the CDR3 reads CASSLGQGPRLGTEAFF. The CDR3 nucleotides are TGCGCCAGCAGCCTAGGACAGGGTCCCAGATTGGGCACTGAAGCTTTCTTT.

This clone has only a few counts. The rearrangement uses TRBV19 and TRBJ2-1, with a possible D match to TRBD2 (6 bases). The germline V gene encodes CDR1 LNHDA and CDR2 SQIVND (reference sequence). V gave up 4 bases and J gave up 12 bases, with 19 bases separating them. The CDR3 length is 14 residues. The CDR3 bases are TGTGCCAGTAGTACGGACTACGACGCTTCCGGGCAGTTCTTC. It codes for CASSTDYDASGQFF.